In this sample, the clone carrying this T cell receptor beta chain turned up once. The target antigen is unknown. CDR3 length: 16 amino acids. A history of autoimmune disease or systemic immunosuppression excluded patients. The data were taken from a study of OX40 agonist ivuxolimab in advanced cancers. Sequencing used immunoSEQ multiplex PCR; TCRdb keeps in-frame clones, though not all of them. The sample includes tens of thousands of clones, about 85% of them seen just once. Study findings and constraints: CD8+ T cells (on average) carried more expanded clones than CD4+ T cells. Blood T cells, both CD4+ and CD8+, expanded clonally by week 6 at 0.1 to 3.0 mg/kg.

This TCR was recovered from an adult with an advanced solid tumor such as melanoma, head and neck, liver or kidney cancer. The rearrangement uses TRBV21-1 and TRBJ2-7; the table assigns TRBD1, which was not confirmed against the DNA. TRBV21-1 is a pseudogene locus. Sequencing was performed on CD4+ or CD8+ T cells sorted from blood, taken in a trial of the OX40 agonist ivuxolimab. CDR3 nucleotides: TGTGCCAGCAGCTCTTCGTGGGCGAGCAGAAACCACGAGCAGTACTTC. Translation gives CASSSSWASRNHEQYF.